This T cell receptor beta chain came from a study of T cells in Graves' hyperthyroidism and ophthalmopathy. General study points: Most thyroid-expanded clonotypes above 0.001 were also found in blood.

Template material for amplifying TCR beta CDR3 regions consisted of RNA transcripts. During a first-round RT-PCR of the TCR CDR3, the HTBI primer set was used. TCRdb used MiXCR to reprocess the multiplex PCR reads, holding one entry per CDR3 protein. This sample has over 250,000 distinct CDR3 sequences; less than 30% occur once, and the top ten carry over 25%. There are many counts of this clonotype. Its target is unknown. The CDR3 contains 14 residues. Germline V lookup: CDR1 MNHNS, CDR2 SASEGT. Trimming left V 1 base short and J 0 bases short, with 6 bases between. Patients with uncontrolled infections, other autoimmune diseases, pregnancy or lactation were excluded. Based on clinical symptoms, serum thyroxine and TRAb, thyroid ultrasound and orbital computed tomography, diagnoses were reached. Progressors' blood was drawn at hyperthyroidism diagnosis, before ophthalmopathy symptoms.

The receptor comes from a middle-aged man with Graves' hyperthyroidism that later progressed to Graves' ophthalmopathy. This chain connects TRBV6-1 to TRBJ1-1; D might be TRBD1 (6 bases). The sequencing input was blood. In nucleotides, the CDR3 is TGTGCCAGCAGTGAAGGGACAGTGAACACTGAAGCTTTCTTT. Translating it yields CASSEGTVNTEAFF.